What follows are 28 T cell receptor beta chains derived from one specimen sequenced in a study of cytomegalovirus exposure and HLA in healthy donors. Use of 60 Vbeta and 13 Jbeta primers characterized the PCR. Generated by immunoSEQ multiplex PCR, the TCRdb table keeps only in-frame clones and is missing some. Among 140,000 to 150,000 clones listed, around 85% were seen once. Sequenced material: PBMCs. The source of these receptors is a woman between 25 and 40 years old in good health and CMV-seronegative.

V is TRBV5-4 and J is TRBJ1-2; unclear D gene. From germline, CDR1 is SGHNT and CDR2 YYREEE (reference sequence). Trimming removed 1 base at V and 5 bases at J, with 9 bases between. The CDR3 consists of 13 residues. DNA for the CDR3: TGTGCCAGCAGCTTGTATCGAGGATATGGCTACACCTTC. It translates to CASSLYRGYGYTF.

The CDR3: CASSESGTGIYYGYTF. In DNA, the CDR3 is TGTGCCAGCAGCGAATCCGGGACAGGGATATACTATGGCTACACCTTC. The J gene is TRBJ1-2, the V gene TRBV5-6; 9 bases are shared with TRBD1. This CDR3 is 16 amino acids long. The trim removed 4 bases at V and 3 bases at J, leaving 10 bases unmatched. CDR1 is SGHDT and CDR2 is YYEEEE in the germline V gene.

This chain uses TRBV10-2 with TRBJ2-7; tentative D call: TRBD1 (6 bases). V lost 6 bases, J lost 2 bases, and 17 bases lay in between. The CDR3 sequence is 15 residues long. Germline lookup yields CDR1 WSHSY and CDR2 SAAADI. CDR3 loop: CASRDYRERPYEQYF. DNA for the CDR3: TGCGCCAGCAGAGACTACAGGGAAAGACCCTACGAGCAGTACTTC.

V and J are TRBV5-5 and TRBJ1-2, with unresolved D. The length of the CDR3 is 14 residues. V shed 0 bases and J shed 7 bases, with 13 bases lying between them. In germline, CDR1 is SGHKS, CDR2 YYEKEE (reference sequence). CDR3 loop: CASSLAYMRSGYTF. CDR3 DNA: TGTGCCAGCAGCTTGGCCTATATGAGGTCTGGCTACACCTTC. Using reference TRBV5-5 and TRBJ1-2 for the parts outside the CDR3, the full variable domain is DAGVTQSPTHLIKTRGQQVTLRCSPISGHKSVSWYQQVLGQGPQFIFQYYEKEERGRGNFPDRFSARQFPNYSSELNVNALLLGDSALYLCASSLAYMRSGYTFGSGTRLTVV.

The chain couples TRBV15 to TRBJ2-7; tentative D call: TRBD2 (5 bases). Trimming stripped 0 bases from V and 2 bases from J, with 17 bases between. The CDR3 has 17 amino acids. Germline V lookup: CDR1 LNHNV, CDR2 YYDKDF (reference sequence). DNA for the CDR3: TGTGCCACCAGCAGAGATATCGTTCGGGGAAAACCCTACGAGCAGTACTTC. Translating gives CATSRDIVRGKPYEQYF.

The chain is built from TRBV7-3 and TRBJ1-2, with 9 bases aligning to TRBD1. In germline, CDR1 is SGHTA, CDR2 FQGTGA. The CDR3 has 15 amino acids. Trimming removed 3 bases from V and 4 bases from J; junction bases left unmatched: 6. The CDR3 loop reads CASSLGQGGVYGYTF. DNA of the CDR3: TGTGCCAGCAGCTTGGGACAGGGAGGGGTCTATGGCTACACCTTC.

This clone occurred once. The chain links TRBV5-1 to TRBJ2-4; D may be TRBD1 (5 bases). Germline V gene data show CDR1 as SGHRS and CDR2 as YFSETQ. V gave up 4 bases and J gave up 0 bases, with 8 bases separating them. The length of the CDR3 is 14 residues. CDR3 loop: CASSPQGAKNIQYF. The CDR3, as DNA: TGCGCCAGCAGCCCCCAGGGAGCCAAAAACATTCAGTACTTC.

The chain links TRBV7-9 to TRBJ1-1; D is perhaps TRBD1 (6 bases). Germline V gene lookup returns CDR1 SEHNR and CDR2 FQNEAQ (reference sequence). There are 17 residues in the CDR3. The germline V and J ends were trimmed by 6 bases and 6 bases, with 26 bases remaining between them. The CDR3: CASRQASTQGSVAEAFF. CDR3 coding DNA: TGTGCCAGCAGACAAGCCTCGACGCAGGGGTCCGTTGCTGAAGCTTTCTTT.

The chain couples TRBV6-1 to TRBJ1-2, with TRBD1 matching over 8 bases. The germline gives CDR1 MNHNS, CDR2 SASEGT. The CDR3 sequence is 15 residues long. The J segment lost 3 bases and the V segment lost 4 bases, leaving 7 bases of the junction unmatched. The chain's CDR3 is CASSARTGNYYGYTF. As DNA, the CDR3 is TGTGCCAGCAGTGCCCGGACAGGGAACTACTATGGCTACACCTTC.

The chain links TRBV6-1 to TRBJ2-2, with TRBD2 matching 7 bases. Germline V CDR1 and CDR2: MNHNS, SASEGT. The trim removed 2 bases at V and 7 bases at J, leaving 10 bases unmatched. There are 16 residues in the CDR3. CDR3 bases: TGTGCCAGCAGTGAATTCGCTAGCGGAGCCGGCGGGGAGCTGTTTTTT. Translating gives CASSEFASGAGGELFF.

The chain carries TRBV4-1 and TRBJ2-5; TRBD1 matches 7 bases. Germline V gene sequence: CDR1 MGHRA, CDR2 YSYEKL. This CDR3 is built from 15 residues. The V segment lost 2 bases and the J segment 5 bases; nucleotides outside the gene matches: 8. For the CDR3, the DNA is TGCGCCAGCAGCCAACCCTACAGGGGTAGGGAGACCCAGTACTTC. Protein: CASSQPYRGRETQYF.

V usage is TRBV7-2 and J usage is TRBJ2-1, with D possibly being TRBD2 (7 bases). The germline V gene has CDR1 SGHTA and CDR2 FQGNSA. The CDR3 sequence is 14 residues long. The V end was cut by 0 bases, the J end by 8 bases, with 11 bases between. In DNA form, the CDR3 reads TGTGCCAGCAGCTTAGCGGGGGGGCCAGATGAGCAGTTCTTC. This encodes CASSLAGGPDEQFF.

This clone was seen a handful of times. DNA for the CDR3: TGTGCCAGCAGTACTCCCCGCGGTCAGCCCCAGCATTTT. Its translation is CASSTPRGQPQHF. The rearrangement joins TRBV6-6 to TRBJ1-5; D is unresolved. From germline, CDR1 is MNHNY and CDR2 SVGAGI (reference sequence). Trimming took off 5 bases at V and 6 bases at J, with 11 bases between the two ends. The CDR3 extends over 13 amino acids.

J is TRBJ2-7 and V is TRBV4-2; 9 bases are shared with TRBD1. The CDR3 has 13 amino acids. With 2 bases clipped from V and 6 bases from J, the junction kept 2 bases outside the gene matches. Per germline, CDR1 LGHNA and CDR2 YNFKEQ. DNA for the CDR3: TGTGCCAGCAGCCAAACGACAGGGGGCGAGCAGTACTTC. It is translated as CASSQTTGGEQYF.

J is TRBJ2-7 and V is TRBV4-3; D gene unclear. This CDR3 region has 12 residues. Germline V CDR1 and CDR2: LGHNA, YSLEER. V lost 0 bases, J lost 7 bases, and 7 bases lay in between. The CDR3 DNA reads TGCGCCAGCAGCCAAGATATGTCGGAGCAGTACTTC. Translated, it gives CASSQDMSEQYF.

This chain uses TRBV11-2 with TRBJ1-1, with a possible D match to TRBD1 (5 bases). CDR1 and CDR2 (germline): SGHAT, FQNNGV. V was pared by 4 bases and J by 0 bases, with 6 bases between. The CDR3 sequence is 13 residues long. The CDR3 spells CASSSGMNTEAFF. DNA of the CDR3: TGTGCCAGCAGCTCAGGGATGAACACTGAAGCTTTCTTT.

The chain joins TRBV5-6 to TRBJ1-1, with D perhaps TRBD1 (5 bases). Looked up from germline, CDR1 is SGHDT and CDR2 is YYEEEE. CDR3 size: 14 residues. Trimming stripped 0 bases from V and 0 bases from J, with 6 bases between. The CDR3 reads CASSLGQMNTEAFF. CDR3 nucleotides: TGTGCCAGCAGCTTGGGACAGATGAACACTGAAGCTTTCTTT.

V is TRBV5-6 and J is TRBJ2-7; 8 nucleotides line up with TRBD1. CDR1 and CDR2 from the germline V gene are SGHDT and YYEEEE. After removal of 3 bases from V and 2 bases from J, the junction contained 4 bases not matched to a gene. The CDR3 is 14 residues long. The CDR3 coding sequence is TGTGCCAGCAGCTCCGGGACAGGTCCCTACGAGCAGTACTTC. Translated, it gives CASSSGTGPYEQYF.

The J gene is TRBJ1-5, the V gene TRBV18; D is ambiguous. The V and J ends lost 2 bases and 1 base respectively, with 9 bases between them. This CDR3 region has 15 residues. Per the germline V gene, CDR1 is KGHSH and CDR2 is LQKENI. CDR3 region: CASSPGERSNQPQHF. In DNA, the CDR3 is TGTGCCAGCTCACCAGGGGAGCGAAGCAATCAGCCCCAGCATTTT.

This clone was seen just once. The J gene is TRBJ2-1, the V gene TRBV19, with 7 bases that match TRBD2. Germline-derived CDR1 and CDR2 are LNHDA and SQIVND (reference sequence). The trim removed 3 bases at V and 7 bases at J, leaving 6 bases unmatched. This CDR3 comprises 14 residues. CDR3 residues: CASSISSGVNEQFF. CDR3 in DNA: TGTGCCAGTAGTATCTCCAGCGGGGTGAATGAGCAGTTCTTC.

This chain connects TRBV11-2 to TRBJ2-2, with TRBD2 matching 13 bases. The ends lost 6 bases at V and 2 bases at J; junction bases unmatched: 3. Germline CDR1 reads SGHAT; CDR2 reads FQNNGV. CDR3 size: 16 residues. CDR3 loop: CASSRLAGGNTGELFF. DNA for the CDR3: TGTGCCAGCAGTCGACTAGCGGGAGGAAACACCGGGGAGCTGTTTTTT.

This clone was counted a few times. The rearrangement uses TRBV4-1 and TRBJ1-2; D is unresolved. V gave up 0 bases and J gave up 4 bases, with 6 bases separating them. This CDR3 region has 13 residues. In germline, CDR1 is MGHRA, CDR2 YSYEKL. This CDR3 is CASSQDTAYGYTF. The CDR3 DNA follows: TGCGCCAGCAGCCAAGACACAGCCTATGGCTACACCTTC.

The chain carries TRBV15 and TRBJ2-1, with 9 bases aligning to TRBD2. CDR1 is LNHNV and CDR2 is YYDKDF in the germline V gene (reference sequence). The CDR3 contains 17 residues. V was pared by 0 bases and J by 3 bases, with 6 bases of the junction left unmatched. In DNA, the CDR3 is TGTGCCACCAGCAGAGATCTCGGCGGGGGGGGCTACAATGAGCAGTTCTTC. Translation gives CATSRDLGGGGYNEQFF.

The V call is TRBV27, the J call TRBJ1-2, with D possibly being TRBD1 (5 bases). The CDR3 extends over 15 amino acids. Trimming took 2 bases from V and 4 from J, leaving 14 bases between them. Germline CDR1 is MNHEY and CDR2 is SMNVEV (reference sequence). The CDR3 sequence: CASSLVGTGGYGYTF. The CDR3 DNA sequence: TGTGCCAGCAGTTTAGTTGGGACGGGAGGCTATGGCTACACCTTC.

V and J are TRBV5-1 and TRBJ1-2; no reliable D call. Germline V gene lookup returns CDR1 SGHRS and CDR2 YFSETQ. There are 14 residues in the CDR3. Between the trimmed V and J ends, which lost 1 base and 6 bases, there was a span of 13 bases. Here the CDR3 reads CASSLQRVRDGYTF. CDR3 sequence (DNA): TGCGCCAGCAGCTTGCAGCGGGTGCGTGATGGCTACACCTTC.

The chain couples TRBV23-1 to TRBJ1-2, with 9 positions matching TRBD1. TRBV23-1 counts as an open reading frame of uncertain function. There are 18 residues in the CDR3. V gave up 1 base and J gave up 6 bases; unmatched junction bases: 15. The CDR3 DNA reads TGCGCCAGCAGTCAATATCTGGCCTCGGGACAGGGAGTTGATGGCTACACCTTC. It encodes CASSQYLASGQGVDGYTF.

The chain combines TRBV7-9 with TRBJ2-7; D might be TRBD2 (6 bases). Germline values: CDR1 SEHNR, CDR2 FQNEAQ (reference sequence). Trimming cost V 5 bases and J 2 bases, with 16 bases left between them. The CDR3 is made up of 15 amino acids. The CDR3 region is CASSTGLAGPYEQYF. The CDR3 DNA reads TGTGCCAGCAGCACGGGACTGGCGGGACCCTACGAGCAGTACTTC.

The J gene is TRBJ1-2, the V gene TRBV6-5, with D perhaps matching TRBD1 (5 bases). V shed 5 bases and J shed 4 bases, with 8 bases lying between them. The CDR3 has 12 amino acids. Per the germline V gene, CDR1 is MNHEY and CDR2 is SVGAGI. The CDR3 sequence: CASSDRLYGYTF. The DNA of the CDR3 is TGTGCCAGCAGTGACAGACTCTATGGCTACACCTTC.